A single sample gave rise to the 5 T cell receptor beta chains below, sequenced in a study of Tregs in tolerant kidney transplant recipients. The table came from immunoSEQ multiplex PCR; TCRdb's copy has only in-frame clones and leaves some out. The table records about 120,000 clones, roughly 93% of them present only once. Sequenced sample: CD4+ T cells from blood. The source is a human donor in good health.

The V gene is TRBV5-1, the J gene TRBJ2-3; D not certain. V was pared by 4 bases and J by 6 bases, with 18 bases between. The CDR3 is 15 amino acids. Germline V gives CDR1 SGHRS, CDR2 YFSETQ. CDR3 coding DNA: TGCGCCAGCAGCCCCGATTCAATGATAGCCGATACGCAGTATTTT. Translation gives CASSPDSMIADTQYF. Together with reference TRBV5-1 and TRBJ2-3, the CDR3 gives the full variable domain: KAGVTQTPRYLIKTRGQQVTLSCSPISGHRSVSWYQQTPGQGLQFLFEYFSETQRNKGNFPGRFSGRQFSNSRSEMNVSTLELGDSALYLCASSPDSMIADTQYFGPGTRLTVL.

The chain uses TRBV7-3 and TRBJ2-7; 11 nucleotides agree with TRBD2. Germline loops: CDR1 SGHTA, CDR2 FQGTGA. The CDR3 sequence is 15 residues long. V trimming: 5 bases; J trimming: 2 bases; junction bases outside the gene matches: 5. The CDR3, as DNA: TGTGCCAGCAGCGTACTAGCGGGAGAGGCCTACGAGCAGTACTTC. Amino acid sequence: CASSVLAGEAYEQYF. The full variable domain, completed using reference TRBV7-3 and TRBJ2-7, is GAGVSQTPSNKVTEKGKYVELRCDPISGHTALYWYRQSLGQGPEFLIYFQGTGAADDSGLPNDRFFAVRPEGSVSTLKIQRTERGDSAVYLCASSVLAGEAYEQYFGPGTRLTVT.

The chain employs TRBV6-5 and TRBJ2-5; TRBD1 agrees at 8 bases. CDR1 is MNHEY and CDR2 is SVGAGI in the germline V gene. V gave up 2 bases and J gave up 5 bases; unmatched junction bases: 7. The CDR3 spans 15 residues. The CDR3 spells CASSYRQGAYETQYF. CDR3 DNA: TGTGCCAGCAGTTACCGGCAGGGGGCTTATGAGACCCAGTACTTC.

The chain joins TRBV7-2 to TRBJ2-7; D might be TRBD1 (6 bases). V shed 1 base and J shed 4 bases, with 11 bases lying between them. CDR3 length: 14 residues. Germline CDR1 is SGHTA and CDR2 is FQGNSA. CDR3 coding DNA: TGTGCCAGCAGCTTAGGGGGTAGGGGGTACGAGCAGTACTTC. Amino acids: CASSLGGRGYEQYF.

The chain is built from TRBV7-2 and TRBJ2-5; D gene ambiguous. The CDR3 covers 15 residues. Germline lookup yields CDR1 SGHTA and CDR2 FQGNSA. V lost 2 bases to trimming and J lost 4 bases, with 14 bases between them. This CDR3 reads CASSLSLRGGETQYF. The CDR3 DNA sequence: TGTGCCAGCAGCTTATCTCTCCGTGGTGGAGAGACCCAGTACTTC.